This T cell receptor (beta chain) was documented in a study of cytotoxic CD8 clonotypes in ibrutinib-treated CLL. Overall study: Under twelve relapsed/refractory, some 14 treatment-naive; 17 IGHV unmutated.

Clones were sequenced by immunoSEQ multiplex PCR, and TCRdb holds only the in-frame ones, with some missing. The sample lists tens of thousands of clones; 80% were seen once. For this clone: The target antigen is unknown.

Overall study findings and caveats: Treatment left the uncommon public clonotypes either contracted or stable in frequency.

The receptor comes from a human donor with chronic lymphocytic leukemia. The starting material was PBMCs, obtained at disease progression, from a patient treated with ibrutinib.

CDR3 residues: CASSQGGRRAASYEQYF. DNA of the CDR3: TGTGCCAGCAGCCAAGGGGGCAGGAGGGCCGCCTCCTACGAGCAGTACTTC. The chain combines TRBV4-2 with TRBJ2-7, with a weak D call TRBD2 (6 bases). The CDR3 length is 17 residues. Deletions cut 1 base from V and 0 bases from J, with 16 bases between. The germline CDR1 and CDR2 sequences are LGHNA and YNFKEQ.